Shown below are 9 T cell receptor beta chains from a single sample sequenced in a study of blood T cell repertoires in COVID-19. TCRdb's copy holds only in-frame clones and misses some; the assay was immunoSEQ multiplex PCR. There are around 370,000 clones in the sample; 87% occur only once, and about 6% lies in the top ten. Material for sequencing was peripheral blood. The receptors were sampled from a woman in her 50s with COVID-19, enrolled during active disease.

This chain uses TRBV10-2 with TRBJ2-7; the D is unclear. Germline-derived CDR1 and CDR2 are WSHSY and SAAADI. The CDR3 spans 14 residues. V lost 2 bases, J lost 3 bases, and 11 bases lay in between. The CDR3 spells CASSEEAYFYEQYF. In DNA, the CDR3 is TGCGCCAGCAGTGAGGAGGCCTATTTCTACGAGCAGTACTTC.

The chain has TRBV7-9 and TRBJ1-2; D ambiguous. Germline CDR1 SEHNR, CDR2 FQNEAQ (reference sequence). V lost 3 bases, J lost 4 bases, and 15 bases lay in between. CDR3 length: 15 amino acids. CDR3 in amino acids: CASSFGATKGYGYTF. In DNA form, the CDR3 reads TGTGCCAGCAGCTTTGGAGCTACAAAAGGCTATGGCTACACCTTC.

The J gene is TRBJ2-1, the V gene TRBV9; D is perhaps TRBD2 (5 bases). This CDR3 comprises 15 residues. The germline gives CDR1 SGDLS, CDR2 YYNGEE. The V gene lost 2 bases and the J gene lost 5 bases, with 14 bases spanning the gap. CDR3: CASSVEGARHNEQFF. CDR3 nucleotides: TGTGCCAGCAGCGTCGAGGGCGCTCGACACAATGAGCAGTTCTTC.

V usage is TRBV12-3 or TRBV12-4 and J usage is TRBJ1-1; TRBD1 agrees at 9 bases. The CDR3 consists of 11 residues. Trimming took 7 bases from V and 8 from J; bases not matched to a gene: 2. Written as DNA, the CDR3 is TGTGCCAGCACCGACAGGGGGGAAGCTTTCTTT. Translated: CASTDRGEAFF.

This chain connects TRBV19 to TRBJ2-3; D is uncertain. V gave up 4 bases and J gave up 2 bases, with 10 bases separating them. The CDR3 is 14 amino acids. Germline CDR1 and CDR2: LNHDA and SQIVND (reference sequence). The CDR3 bases are TGTGCCAGTAGTAGGTCACAAAACACAGATACGCAGTATTTT. This gives the protein CASSRSQNTDTQYF.

The CDR3 loop is CASSQEEDSPLHF. The CDR3 region has the DNA TGCGCCAGCAGCCAAGAAGAGGATTCACCCCTCCACTTT. This chain joins TRBV4-1 and TRBJ1-6; D gene unclear. CDR1 MGHRA and CDR2 YSYEKL come from the germline V gene. This CDR3 has 13 amino acids. Trimming removed 0 bases from V and 8 bases from J, with 5 bases in between.

The rearrangement joins TRBV7-2 to TRBJ2-2; D is ambiguous. Looked up from germline, CDR1 is SGHTA and CDR2 is FQGNSA. V was pared by 5 bases and J by 1 base, with 14 bases between. The CDR3 loop spans 16 amino acids. CDR3 bases: TGTGCCAGCAGCCCCCTTCCTGTCGGGAACACCGGGGAGCTGTTTTTT. Translated, it gives CASSPLPVGNTGELFF.

This sequence joins TRBV5-4 and TRBJ2-1; TRBD2 matches at 10 bases. With 4 bases clipped from V and 8 bases from J, the junction kept 9 bases outside the gene matches. CDR1 SGHNT and CDR2 YYREEE come from the germline V gene (reference sequence). This CDR3 contains 15 residues. The CDR3 DNA reads as TGTGCCAGCAGCACCACTAGCGGGATGGGCTATGAGCAGTTCTTC. Its translation: CASSTTSGMGYEQFF.

This chain uses TRBV5-4 with TRBJ2-5, with TRBD2 identical over 9 bases. This CDR3 is built from 15 residues. V was clipped by 3 bases and J by 5 bases; unmatched bases: 8. CDR1 is SGHNT and CDR2 is YYREEE in the germline V gene (reference sequence). The CDR3 here is CASSSREGLGETQYF. The CDR3 bases are TGTGCCAGCAGCTCGCGGGAGGGTCTTGGGGAGACCCAGTACTTC. The full variable domain, with the rest looked up from reference TRBV5-4 and TRBJ2-5, is ETGVTQSPTHLIKTRGQQVTLRCSSQSGHNTVSWYQQALGQGPQFIFQYYREEENGRGNFPPRFSGLQFPNYSSELNVNALELDDSALYLCASSSREGLGETQYFGPGTRLLVL.